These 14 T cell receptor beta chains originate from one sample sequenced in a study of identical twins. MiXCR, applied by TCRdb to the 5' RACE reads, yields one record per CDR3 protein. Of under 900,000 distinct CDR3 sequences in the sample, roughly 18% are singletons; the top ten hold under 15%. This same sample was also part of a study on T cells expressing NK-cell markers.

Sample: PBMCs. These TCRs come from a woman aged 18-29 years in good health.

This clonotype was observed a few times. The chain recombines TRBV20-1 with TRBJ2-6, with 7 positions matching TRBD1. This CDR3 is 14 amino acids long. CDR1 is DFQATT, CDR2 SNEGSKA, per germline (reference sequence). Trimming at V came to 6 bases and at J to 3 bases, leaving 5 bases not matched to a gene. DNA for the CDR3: TGCAGTGCCGGGGACAGCAGTGGGGCCAACGTCCTGACTTTC. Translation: CSAGDSSGANVLTF.

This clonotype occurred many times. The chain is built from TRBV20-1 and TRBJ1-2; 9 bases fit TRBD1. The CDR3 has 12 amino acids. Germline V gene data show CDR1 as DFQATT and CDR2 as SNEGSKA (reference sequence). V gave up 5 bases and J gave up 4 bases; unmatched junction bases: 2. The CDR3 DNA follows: TGCAGTGCTTCGGACAGGGGCTATGGCTACACCTTC. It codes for CSASDRGYGYTF.

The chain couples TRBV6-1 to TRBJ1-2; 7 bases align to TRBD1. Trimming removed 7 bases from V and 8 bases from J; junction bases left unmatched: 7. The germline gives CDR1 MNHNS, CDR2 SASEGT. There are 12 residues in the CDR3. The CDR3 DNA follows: TGTGCCAGCACCAGGGGGGTTTCGGGCTACACCTTC. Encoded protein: CASTRGVSGYTF.

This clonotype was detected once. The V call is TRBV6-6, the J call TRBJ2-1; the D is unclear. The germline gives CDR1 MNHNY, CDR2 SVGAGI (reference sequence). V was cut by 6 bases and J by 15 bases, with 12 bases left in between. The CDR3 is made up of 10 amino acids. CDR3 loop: CASSRSSLFF. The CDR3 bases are TGTGCCAGCAGCCGAAGCTCTTTGTTCTTC.

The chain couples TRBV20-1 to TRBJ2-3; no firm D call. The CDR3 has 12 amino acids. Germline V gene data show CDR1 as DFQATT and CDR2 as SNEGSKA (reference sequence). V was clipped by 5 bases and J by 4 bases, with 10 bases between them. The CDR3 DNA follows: TGCAGTGCTCCAACACGGGCAGATACGCAGTATTTT. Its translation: CSAPTRADTQYF.

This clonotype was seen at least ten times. CDR3 region: CASSLIRGVAEAFF. For the CDR3, the DNA is TGTGCCAGCAGTCTCATTAGGGGTGTAGCTGAAGCTTTCTTT. The rearrangement joins TRBV12-3 or TRBV12-4 to TRBJ1-1; weak D call: TRBD1 (5 bases). This CDR3 contains 14 residues. V was shortened by 5 bases and J by 6 bases, with 16 bases between the two germline ends.

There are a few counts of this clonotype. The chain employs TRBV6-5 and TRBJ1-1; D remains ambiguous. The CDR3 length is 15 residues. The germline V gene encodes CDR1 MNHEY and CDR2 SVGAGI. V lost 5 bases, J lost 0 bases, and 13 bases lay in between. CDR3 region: CASSSRRKMNTEAFF. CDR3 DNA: TGTGCCAGCAGTAGTCGAAGAAAAATGAACACTGAAGCTTTCTTT.

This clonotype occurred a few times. Here the CDR3 DNA reads TGTGCCAGCAGCCGATTATTCGACAGGGACTATGGCTACACCTTC. It is translated as CASSRLFDRDYGYTF. The rearrangement uses TRBV3-1 and TRBJ1-2, with 7 bases lining up with TRBD1. Germline V lookup: CDR1 LGHDT, CDR2 YNNKEL (reference sequence). There are 15 residues in the CDR3. Trimming cost V 4 bases and J 3 bases; bases outside gene matches: 8.

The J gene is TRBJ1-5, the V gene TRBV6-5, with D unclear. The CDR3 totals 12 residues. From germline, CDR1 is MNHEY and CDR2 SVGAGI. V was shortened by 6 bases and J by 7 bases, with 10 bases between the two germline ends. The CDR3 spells CASRTKNQPQHF. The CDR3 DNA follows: TGTGCCAGCAGAACAAAGAACCAGCCCCAGCATTTT.

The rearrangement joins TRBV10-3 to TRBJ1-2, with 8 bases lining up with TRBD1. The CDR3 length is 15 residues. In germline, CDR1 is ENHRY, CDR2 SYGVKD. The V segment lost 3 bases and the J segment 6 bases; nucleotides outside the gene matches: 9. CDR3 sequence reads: CAISDPGQGLHGYTF. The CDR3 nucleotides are TGTGCCATCAGTGACCCCGGACAGGGTCTCCATGGCTACACCTTC.

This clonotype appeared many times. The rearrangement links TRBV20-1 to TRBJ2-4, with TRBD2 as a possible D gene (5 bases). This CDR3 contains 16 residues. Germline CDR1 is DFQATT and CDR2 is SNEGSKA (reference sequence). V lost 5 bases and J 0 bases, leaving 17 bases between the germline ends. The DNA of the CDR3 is TGCAGTGCTCCGTGGGTGGCGGGCCTAGCCAAAAACATTCAGTACTTC. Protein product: CSAPWVAGLAKNIQYF.

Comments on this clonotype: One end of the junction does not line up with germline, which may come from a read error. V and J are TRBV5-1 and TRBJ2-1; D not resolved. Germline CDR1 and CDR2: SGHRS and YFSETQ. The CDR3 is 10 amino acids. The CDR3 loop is CASRGPDLVF. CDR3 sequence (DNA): TGCGCCAGCAGGGGTCCGGATCTGGTCTTC.

CDR3 amino acids: CSVEGTAYGAFF. CDR3 in DNA: TGCAGCGTTGAAGGGACGGCCTATGGCGCTTTCTTT. This chain links TRBV29-1 with TRBJ1-1; D not certain. CDR3 length: 12 residues. Between the trimmed V and J ends, which lost 1 base and 11 bases, there was a span of 14 bases. Germline V lookup: CDR1 SQVTM, CDR2 ANQGSEA.

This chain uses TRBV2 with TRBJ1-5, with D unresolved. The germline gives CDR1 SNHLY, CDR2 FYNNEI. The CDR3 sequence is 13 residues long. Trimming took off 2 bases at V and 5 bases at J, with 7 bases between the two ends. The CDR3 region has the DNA TGTGCCAGCAGTGAACAGGCTTATCAGCCCCAGCATTTT. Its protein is CASSEQAYQPQHF.